This TCR beta chain appears in the sequencing data of a study of cytomegalovirus exposure and HLA in healthy donors. The CDR3 has 13 residues. V lost 5 bases and J lost 4, with 11 bases in between. CDR1 is MDHEN, CDR2 SYDVKM, per germline. This clone was seen a handful of times. PCR used 60 Vbeta primers and 13 Jbeta primers. Assay used: immunoSEQ multiplex PCR; TCRdb lists only in-frame clones, some missing. The sample holds about 69,000 clones, about 78% seen once. The TCR was taken from a man younger than 30 in good health and CMV-seronegative. The material sequenced was PBMCs. V usage is TRBV28 and J usage is TRBJ1-2; possibly TRBD1 for D (6 bases). The CDR3 protein is CASSPRGTYGYTF. The CDR3 coding sequence is TGTGCCAGCAGTCCAAGGGGGACCTATGGCTACACCTTC.